These 12 T cell receptor beta chains were all obtained from the same sample, sequenced in a study of blood T cell repertoires in COVID-19. Measured with immunoSEQ multiplex PCR; TCRdb has only the in-frame clones, and not every one. The sample yields 300,000 to 400,000 clones, roughly 86% seen once. The sample was peripheral blood. These receptors came from a woman aged 55-75 years with COVID-19, enrolled during active disease.

The V call is TRBV12-3 or TRBV12-4, the J call TRBJ1-2; possibly TRBD1 for D (5 bases). Between the trimmed V and J ends, which lost 0 bases and 8 bases, there was a span of 7 bases. The CDR3 length is 12 residues. The CDR3 nucleotides are TGTGCCAGCAGTTTAGCCAGGGAAGGCTACACCTTC. The encoded protein is CASSLAREGYTF.

V usage is TRBV4-1 and J usage is TRBJ2-7, with 9 nucleotides matching TRBD2. Germline trimming cut 1 base from V and 1 base from J; bases unmatched to any gene: 2. CDR1 and CDR2 from the germline V gene are MGHRA and YSYEKL. The CDR3 length is 15 residues. This chain's CDR3 is CASSQGTSESYEQYF. Here the CDR3 DNA reads TGCGCCAGCAGCCAAGGGACTAGCGAATCCTACGAGCAGTACTTC.

The CDR3 is CASSPLGGYSTDTQYF. The CDR3 DNA follows: TGTGCCAGCAGCCCCCTTGGGGGGTATAGCACAGATACGCAGTATTTT. The chain links TRBV3-1 (or the pseudogene TRBV3-2) to TRBJ2-3, with D possibly matching TRBD2 (6 bases). Per germline, CDR1 LGHDT and CDR2 YNNKEL (reference sequence). The CDR3 sequence is 16 residues long. V was shortened by 4 bases and J by 0 bases, with 14 bases between the two germline ends.

V is TRBV11-2 and J is TRBJ2-5, with 9 bases lining up with TRBD2. Germline values: CDR1 SGHAT, CDR2 FQNNGV. This CDR3 has 15 residues. The V and J ends lost 1 base and 3 bases, in that order; junction bases with no gene match: 3. The CDR3 region has the DNA TGTGCCAGCAGCTTAGTTTCTAGCGGGGAAGAGACCCAGTACTTC. The encoded protein is CASSLVSSGEETQYF.

V usage is TRBV7-2 and J usage is TRBJ2-7; D not certain. This CDR3 region has 11 residues. V was shortened by 2 bases and J by 10 bases, with 9 bases between the two germline ends. CDR1 and CDR2 (germline): SGHTA, FQGNSA. Here the CDR3 reads CASSLSDIQYF. The CDR3 DNA reads TGTGCCAGCAGCTTATCCGACATACAGTACTTC.

This chain joins TRBV2 and TRBJ2-7; tentatively, D is TRBD1 (6 bases). Trimming removed 3 bases from V and 3 bases from J, with 12 bases in between. CDR3 length equals 14 residues. The germline gives CDR1 SNHLY, CDR2 FYNNEI. The CDR3 loop reads CASSEEQGYYEQYF. The CDR3 bases are TGTGCCAGCAGTGAGGAACAGGGATACTACGAGCAGTACTTC.

V gene TRBV28 combines with J gene TRBJ2-1, with 14 bases that match TRBD2. With 7 bases clipped from V and 9 bases from J, the junction kept 11 bases outside the gene matches. The CDR3 spans 16 residues. The germline V gene encodes CDR1 MDHEN and CDR2 SYDVKM. CDR3 in amino acids: CASTPGLAGVRGEQFF. CDR3 in DNA: TGTGCCAGCACCCCGGGACTAGCGGGGGTCAGAGGTGAGCAGTTCTTC.

The chain combines TRBV5-1 with TRBJ2-1; D is undetermined. V dropped 2 bases and J dropped 2 bases, with 11 bases sitting between them. This CDR3 spans 15 amino acids. CDR1 is SGHRS, CDR2 YFSETQ, per germline. As DNA, the CDR3 is TGCGCCAGCAGCTTAGGCTACTACACCTACAATGAGCAGTTCTTC. It codes for CASSLGYYTYNEQFF.

This clone was seen only once. The J gene is TRBJ1-5, the V gene TRBV10-3; D remains ambiguous. CDR3 length: 13 residues. V was pared by 10 bases and J by 4 bases, with 14 bases between. The V gene's germline CDR1 is ENHRY and CDR2 SYGVKD. The CDR3 loop reads CATQGLPNQPQHF. The CDR3 nucleotides are TGTGCCACCCAAGGACTGCCGAATCAGCCCCAGCATTTT.

The rearrangement uses TRBV2 and TRBJ2-3, with a weak D call TRBD2 (6 bases). With 6 bases removed from V and 4 bases from J, the gap between germline ends came to 23 bases. The CDR3 length is 17 residues. Per the germline V gene, CDR1 is SNHLY and CDR2 is FYNNEI. The CDR3 protein is CASSLPGLDGTADTQYF. The CDR3 DNA is TGTGCCAGCAGCCTACCGGGACTCGACGGGACGGCAGATACGCAGTATTTT.

V gene TRBV19 combines with J gene TRBJ1-4, with D maybe TRBD1 (6 bases). The CDR3 length is 15 residues. Trimming took off 1 base at V and 7 bases at J, with 13 bases between the two ends. The germline CDR1 and CDR2 sequences are LNHDA and SQIVND (reference sequence). This CDR3 reads CASSIGPLTGEKLFF. The CDR3, as DNA: TGTGCCAGTAGTATAGGCCCCCTGACAGGTGAAAAACTGTTTTTT.

Points on this clone: The same CDR3 arises from other DNA sequences in this sample as well. The genes are TRBV18 and TRBJ1-2, with TRBD1 matching over 9 bases. CDR1 and CDR2 (germline): KGHSH, LQKENI. The CDR3 is 14 residues long. After removal of 3 bases from V and 3 bases from J, the junction contained 2 bases not matched to a gene. CDR3 in amino acids: CASSPRTGDYGYTF. In DNA, the CDR3 is TGTGCCAGCTCACCCAGGACAGGGGACTATGGCTACACCTTC.